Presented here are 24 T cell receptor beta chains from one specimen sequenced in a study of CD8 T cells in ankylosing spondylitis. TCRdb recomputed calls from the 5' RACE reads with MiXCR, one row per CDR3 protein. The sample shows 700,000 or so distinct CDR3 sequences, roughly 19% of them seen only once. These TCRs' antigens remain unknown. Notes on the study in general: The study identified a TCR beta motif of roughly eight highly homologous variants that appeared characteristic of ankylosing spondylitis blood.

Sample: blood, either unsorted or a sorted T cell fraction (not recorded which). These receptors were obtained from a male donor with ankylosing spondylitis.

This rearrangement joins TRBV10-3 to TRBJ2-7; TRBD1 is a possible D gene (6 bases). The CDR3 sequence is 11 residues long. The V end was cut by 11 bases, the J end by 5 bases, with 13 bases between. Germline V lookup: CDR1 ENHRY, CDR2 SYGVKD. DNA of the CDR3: TGTGCCTCGGCAGGGGCCAACGAGCAGTACTTC. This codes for CASAGANEQYF.

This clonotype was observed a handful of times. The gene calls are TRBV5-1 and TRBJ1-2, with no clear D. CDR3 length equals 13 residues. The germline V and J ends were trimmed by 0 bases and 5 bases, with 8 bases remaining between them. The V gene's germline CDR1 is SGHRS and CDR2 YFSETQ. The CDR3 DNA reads TGCGCCAGCAGCTTGGTACCCGCGTATGGCTACACCTTC. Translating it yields CASSLVPAYGYTF.

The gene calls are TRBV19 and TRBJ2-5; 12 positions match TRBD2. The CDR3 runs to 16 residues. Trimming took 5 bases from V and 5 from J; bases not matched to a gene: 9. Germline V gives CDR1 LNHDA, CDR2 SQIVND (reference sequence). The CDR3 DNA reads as TGTGCCAGTAGTCTCTCAGGACTAGCGGGAAGGGAGACCCAGTACTTC. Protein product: CASSLSGLAGRETQYF.

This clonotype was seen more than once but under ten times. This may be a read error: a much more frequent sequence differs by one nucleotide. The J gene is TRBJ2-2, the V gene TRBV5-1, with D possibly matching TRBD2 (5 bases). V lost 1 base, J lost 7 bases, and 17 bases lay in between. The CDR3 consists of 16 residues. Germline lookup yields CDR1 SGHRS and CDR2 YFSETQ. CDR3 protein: CASSLYGISRVGELFF. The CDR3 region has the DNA TGCGCCAGCAGCTTGTACGGGATTAGTCGGGTCGGGGAGCTGTTTTTT.

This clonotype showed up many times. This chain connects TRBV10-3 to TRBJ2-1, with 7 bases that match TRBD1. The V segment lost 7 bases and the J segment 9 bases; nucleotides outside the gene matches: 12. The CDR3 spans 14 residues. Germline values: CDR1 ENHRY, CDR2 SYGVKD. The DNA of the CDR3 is TGTGCCATCACCATGACAGGGTTGATGGGTGAGCAGTTCTTC. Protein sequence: CAITMTGLMGEQFF.

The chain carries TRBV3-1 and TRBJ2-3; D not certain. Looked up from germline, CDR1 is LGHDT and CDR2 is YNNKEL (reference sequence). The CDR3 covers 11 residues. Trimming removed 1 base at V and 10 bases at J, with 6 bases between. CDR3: CASSQVSAQYF. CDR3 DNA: TGTGCCAGCAGCCAAGTGTCGGCGCAGTATTTT.

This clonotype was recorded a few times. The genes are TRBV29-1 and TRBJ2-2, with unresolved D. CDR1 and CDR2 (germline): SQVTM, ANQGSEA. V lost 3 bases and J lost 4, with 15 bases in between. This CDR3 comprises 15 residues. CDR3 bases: TGCAGCGTTGAGAGTGCCTCAGACGGCACCGGGGAGCTGTTTTTT. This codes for CSVESASDGTGELFF.

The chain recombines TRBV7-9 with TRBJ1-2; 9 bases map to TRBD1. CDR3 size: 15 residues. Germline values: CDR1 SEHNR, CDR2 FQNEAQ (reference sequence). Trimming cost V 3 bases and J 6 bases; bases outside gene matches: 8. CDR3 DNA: TGTGCCAGCAGCTTGCCGGGACAGGGTTTGGATGGCTACACCTTC. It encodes CASSLPGQGLDGYTF.

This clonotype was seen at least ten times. This CDR3 is CASSWDQTLPHYEQYF. The CDR3, as DNA: TGTGCCAGCAGCTGGGACCAGACTCTCCCACACTACGAGCAGTACTTC. The rearrangement joins TRBV6-2 or TRBV6-3 to TRBJ2-7; either TRBD1 or TRBD2 may supply D (5 bases each). The CDR3 totals 16 residues. V was trimmed by 6 bases and J by 3 bases, leaving 21 bases between them. CDR1 MNHEY and CDR2 SVGEGT come from the germline V gene.

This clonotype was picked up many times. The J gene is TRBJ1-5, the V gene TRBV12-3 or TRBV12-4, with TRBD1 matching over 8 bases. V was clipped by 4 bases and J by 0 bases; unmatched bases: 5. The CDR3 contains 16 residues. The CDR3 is CASSSQGQGSNQPQHF. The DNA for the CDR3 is TGTGCCAGCAGTTCCCAAGGACAGGGTAGCAATCAGCCCCAGCATTTT.

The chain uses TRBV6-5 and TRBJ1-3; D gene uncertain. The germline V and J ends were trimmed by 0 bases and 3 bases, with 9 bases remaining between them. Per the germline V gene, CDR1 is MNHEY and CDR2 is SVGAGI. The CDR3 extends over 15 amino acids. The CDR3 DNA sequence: TGTGCCAGCAGTTACTCCGTCGGCGATGGAAACACCATATATTTT. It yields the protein CASSYSVGDGNTIYF.

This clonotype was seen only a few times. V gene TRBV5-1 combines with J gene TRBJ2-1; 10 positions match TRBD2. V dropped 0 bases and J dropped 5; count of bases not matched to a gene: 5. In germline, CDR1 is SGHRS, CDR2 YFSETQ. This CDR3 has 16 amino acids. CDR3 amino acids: CASSLASGSINNEQFF. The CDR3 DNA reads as TGCGCCAGCAGCTTGGCTAGCGGGAGTATAAACAATGAGCAGTTCTTC.

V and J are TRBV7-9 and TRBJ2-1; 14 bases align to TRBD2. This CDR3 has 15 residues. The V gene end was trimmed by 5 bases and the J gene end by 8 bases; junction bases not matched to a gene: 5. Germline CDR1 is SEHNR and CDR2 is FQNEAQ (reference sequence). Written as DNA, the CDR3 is TGTGCCAGCAGCGCCGGGACTAGCGGGGGAGATGAGCAGTTCTTC. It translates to CASSAGTSGGDEQFF.

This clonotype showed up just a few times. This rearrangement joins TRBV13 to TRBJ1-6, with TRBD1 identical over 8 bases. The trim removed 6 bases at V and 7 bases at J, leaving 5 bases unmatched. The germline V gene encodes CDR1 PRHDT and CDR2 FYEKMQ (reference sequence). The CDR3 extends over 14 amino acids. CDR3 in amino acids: CASRKDRENSPLHF. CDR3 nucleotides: TGTGCCAGCAGGAAGGACAGGGAGAATTCACCCCTCCACTTT.

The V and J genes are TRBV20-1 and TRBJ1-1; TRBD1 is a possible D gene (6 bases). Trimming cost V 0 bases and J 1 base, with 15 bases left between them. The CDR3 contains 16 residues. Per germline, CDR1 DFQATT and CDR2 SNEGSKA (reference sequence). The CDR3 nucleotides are TGCAGTGCTAGAGATTTCACAGGGCGGCAGAACACTGAAGCTTTCTTT. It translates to CSARDFTGRQNTEAFF.

In nucleotides, the CDR3 is TGTGCCATCAGTGAACAGAATCAGCCCCAGCATTTT. Protein sequence: CAISEQNQPQHF. The chain links TRBV10-3 to TRBJ1-5, with D uncertain. The V gene's germline CDR1 is ENHRY and CDR2 SYGVKD. The CDR3 extends over 12 amino acids. Trimming removed 3 bases at V and 4 bases at J, with 4 bases between.

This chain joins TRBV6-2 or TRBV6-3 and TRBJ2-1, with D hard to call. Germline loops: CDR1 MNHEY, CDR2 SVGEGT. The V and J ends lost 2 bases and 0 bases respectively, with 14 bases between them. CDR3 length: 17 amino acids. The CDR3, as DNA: TGTGCCAGCAGTTACGTCCCCGGGCGAAACTCCTACAATGAGCAGTTCTTC. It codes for CASSYVPGRNSYNEQFF.

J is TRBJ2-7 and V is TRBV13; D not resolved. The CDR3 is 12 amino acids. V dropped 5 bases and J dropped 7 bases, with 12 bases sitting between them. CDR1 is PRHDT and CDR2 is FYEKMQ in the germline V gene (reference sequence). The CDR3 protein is CASSPRIEEQYF. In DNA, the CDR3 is TGTGCCAGCAGCCCCAGGATTGAAGAGCAGTACTTC. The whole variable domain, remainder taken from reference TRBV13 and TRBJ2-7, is AAGVIQSPRHLIKEKRETATLKCYPIPRHDTVYWYQQGPGQDPQFLISFYEKMQSDKGSIPDRFSAQQFSDYHSELNMSSLELGDSALYFCASSPRIEEQYFGPGTRLTVT.

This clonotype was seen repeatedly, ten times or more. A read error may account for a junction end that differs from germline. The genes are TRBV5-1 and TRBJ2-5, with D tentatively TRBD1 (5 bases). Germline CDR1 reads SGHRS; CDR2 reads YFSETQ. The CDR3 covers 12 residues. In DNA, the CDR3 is TGTGCCAGCAGTTTAAAGGGGGAGACCCAGTACTTC. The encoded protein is CASSLKGETQYF.

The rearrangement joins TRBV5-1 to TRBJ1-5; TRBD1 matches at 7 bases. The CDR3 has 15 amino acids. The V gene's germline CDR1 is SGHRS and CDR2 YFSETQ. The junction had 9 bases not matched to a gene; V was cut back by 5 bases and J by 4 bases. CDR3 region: CASRLTGTGNQPQHF. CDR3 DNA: TGCGCCAGCAGGTTGACAGGGACTGGAAATCAGCCCCAGCATTTT.

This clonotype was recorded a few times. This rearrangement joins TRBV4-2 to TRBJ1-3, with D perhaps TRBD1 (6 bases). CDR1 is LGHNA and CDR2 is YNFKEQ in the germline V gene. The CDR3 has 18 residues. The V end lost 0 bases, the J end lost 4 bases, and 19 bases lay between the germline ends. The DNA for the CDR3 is TGTGCCAGCAGCCAAGATTCCAACAGGGTGGGGACGGGAAACACCATATATTTT. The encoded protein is CASSQDSNRVGTGNTIYF.

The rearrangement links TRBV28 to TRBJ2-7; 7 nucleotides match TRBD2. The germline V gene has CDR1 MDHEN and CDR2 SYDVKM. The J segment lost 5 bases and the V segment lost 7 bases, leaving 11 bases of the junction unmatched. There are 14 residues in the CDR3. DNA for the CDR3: TGTGCCAGCACCTTACTAGCGACTTCCCACGAGCAGTACTTC. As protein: CASTLLATSHEQYF.

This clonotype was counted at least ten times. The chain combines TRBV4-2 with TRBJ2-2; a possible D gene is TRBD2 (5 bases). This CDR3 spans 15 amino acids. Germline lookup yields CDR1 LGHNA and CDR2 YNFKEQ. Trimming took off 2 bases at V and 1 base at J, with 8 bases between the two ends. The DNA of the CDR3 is TGTGCCAGCAGCCAACTAGCAAGGAACACCGGGGAGCTGTTTTTT. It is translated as CASSQLARNTGELFF.

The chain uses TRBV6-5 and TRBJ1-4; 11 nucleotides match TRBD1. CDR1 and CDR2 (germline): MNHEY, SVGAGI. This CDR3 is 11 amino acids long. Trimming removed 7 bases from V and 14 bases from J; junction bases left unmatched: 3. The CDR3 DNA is TGTGCCAGCACCAGGGACAGGGGGCTGTTTTTT. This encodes CASTRDRGLFF.